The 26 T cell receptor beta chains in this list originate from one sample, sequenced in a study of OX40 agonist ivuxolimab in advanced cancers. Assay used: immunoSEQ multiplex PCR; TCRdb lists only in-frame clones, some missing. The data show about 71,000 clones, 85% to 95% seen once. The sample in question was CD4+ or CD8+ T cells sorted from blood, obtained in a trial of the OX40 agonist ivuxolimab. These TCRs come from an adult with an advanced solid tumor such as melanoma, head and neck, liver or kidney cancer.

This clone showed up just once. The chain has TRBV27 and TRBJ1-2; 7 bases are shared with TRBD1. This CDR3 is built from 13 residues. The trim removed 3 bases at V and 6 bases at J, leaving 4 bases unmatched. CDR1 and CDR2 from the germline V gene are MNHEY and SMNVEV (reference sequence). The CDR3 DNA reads TGTGCCAGCAGTTTTAGGGGGCGAGATGGCTACACCTTC. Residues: CASSFRGRDGYTF.

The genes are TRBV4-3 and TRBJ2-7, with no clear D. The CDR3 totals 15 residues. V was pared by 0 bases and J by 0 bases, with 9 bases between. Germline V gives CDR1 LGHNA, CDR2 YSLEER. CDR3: CASSQEPKSSYEQYF. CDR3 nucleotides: TGCGCCAGCAGCCAAGAGCCTAAGAGCTCCTACGAGCAGTACTTC.

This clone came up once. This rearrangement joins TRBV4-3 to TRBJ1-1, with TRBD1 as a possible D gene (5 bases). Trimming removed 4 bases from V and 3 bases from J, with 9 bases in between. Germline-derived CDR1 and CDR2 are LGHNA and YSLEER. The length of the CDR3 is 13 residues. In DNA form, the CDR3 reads TGCGCCAGCAGCCCGGAGGGGTACACTGAAGCTTTCTTT. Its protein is CASSPEGYTEAFF.

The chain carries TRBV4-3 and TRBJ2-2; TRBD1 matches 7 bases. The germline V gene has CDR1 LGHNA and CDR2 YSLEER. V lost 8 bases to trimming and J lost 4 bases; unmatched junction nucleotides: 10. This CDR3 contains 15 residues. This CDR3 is CASRFRDRSTGELFF. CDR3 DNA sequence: TGCGCCAGCCGTTTTAGGGACAGAAGCACCGGGGAGCTGTTTTTT.

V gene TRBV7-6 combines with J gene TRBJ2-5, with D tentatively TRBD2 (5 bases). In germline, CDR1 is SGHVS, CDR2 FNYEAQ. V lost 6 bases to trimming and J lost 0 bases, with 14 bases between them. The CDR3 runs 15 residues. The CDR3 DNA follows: TGTGCCAGCAGTCCCCCCGGGCGGGACCAAGAGACCCAGTACTTC. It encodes CASSPPGRDQETQYF.

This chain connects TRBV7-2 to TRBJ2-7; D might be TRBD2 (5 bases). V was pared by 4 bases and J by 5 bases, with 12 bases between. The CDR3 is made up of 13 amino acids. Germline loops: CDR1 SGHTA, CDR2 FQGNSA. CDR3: CASSSGVWDEQYF. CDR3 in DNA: TGTGCCAGCAGCTCCGGGGTCTGGGACGAGCAGTACTTC.

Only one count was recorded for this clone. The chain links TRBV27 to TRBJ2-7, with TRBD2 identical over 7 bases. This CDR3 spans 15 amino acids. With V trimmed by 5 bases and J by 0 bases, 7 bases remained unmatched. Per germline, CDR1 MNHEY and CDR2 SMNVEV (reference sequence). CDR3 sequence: CASSAGLTSSYEQYF. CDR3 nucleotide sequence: TGTGCCAGCAGTGCGGGACTAACTAGCTCCTACGAGCAGTACTTC.

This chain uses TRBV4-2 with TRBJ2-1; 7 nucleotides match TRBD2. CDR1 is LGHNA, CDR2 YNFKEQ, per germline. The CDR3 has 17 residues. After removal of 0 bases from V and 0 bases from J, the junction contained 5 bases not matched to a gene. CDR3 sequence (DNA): TGTGCCAGCAGCCAAGACTCGGGGGGTAGCTCCTACAATGAGCAGTTCTTC. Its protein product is CASSQDSGGSSYNEQFF.

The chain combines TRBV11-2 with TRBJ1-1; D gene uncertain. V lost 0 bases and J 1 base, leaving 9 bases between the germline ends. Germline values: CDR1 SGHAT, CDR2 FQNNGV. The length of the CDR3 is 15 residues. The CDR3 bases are TGTGCCAGCAGCTTAGATGCTCGGCAGAACACTGAAGCTTTCTTT. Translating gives CASSLDARQNTEAFF.

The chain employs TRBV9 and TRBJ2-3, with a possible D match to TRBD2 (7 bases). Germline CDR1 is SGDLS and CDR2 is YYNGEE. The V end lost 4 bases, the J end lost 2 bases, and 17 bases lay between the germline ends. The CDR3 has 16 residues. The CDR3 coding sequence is TGTGCCAGCAGCCCCAAGGGGGGGACCGACACAGATACGCAGTATTTT. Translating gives CASSPKGGTDTDTQYF.

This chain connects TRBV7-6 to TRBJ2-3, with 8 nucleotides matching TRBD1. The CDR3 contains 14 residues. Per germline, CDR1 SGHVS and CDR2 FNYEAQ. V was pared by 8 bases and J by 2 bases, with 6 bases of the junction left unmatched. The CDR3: CASRTGGNTDTQYF. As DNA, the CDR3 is TGTGCCAGCCGTACAGGGGGGAACACAGATACGCAGTATTTT.

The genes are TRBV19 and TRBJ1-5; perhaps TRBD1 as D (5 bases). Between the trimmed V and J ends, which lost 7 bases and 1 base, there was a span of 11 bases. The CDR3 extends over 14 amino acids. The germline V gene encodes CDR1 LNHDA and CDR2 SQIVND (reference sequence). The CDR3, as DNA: TGTGCCAGTACGACGGGGGGAAGCAATCAGCCCCAGCATTTT. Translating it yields CASTTGGSNQPQHF.

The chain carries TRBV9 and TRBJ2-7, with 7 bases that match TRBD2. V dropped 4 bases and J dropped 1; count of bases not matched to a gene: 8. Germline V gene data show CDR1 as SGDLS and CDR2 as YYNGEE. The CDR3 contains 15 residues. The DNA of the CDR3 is TGTGCCAGCAGCCCCCGGGACTACCCTTCCTACGAGCAGTACTTC. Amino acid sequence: CASSPRDYPSYEQYF.

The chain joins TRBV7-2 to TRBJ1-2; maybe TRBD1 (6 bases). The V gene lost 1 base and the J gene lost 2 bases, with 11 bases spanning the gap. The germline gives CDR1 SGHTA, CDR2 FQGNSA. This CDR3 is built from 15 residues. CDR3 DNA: TGTGCCAGCAGCTTAGAATGGGACATCAACTATGGCTACACCTTC. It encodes CASSLEWDINYGYTF.

The CDR3 is CATYPGGVVEKLFF. As DNA, the CDR3 is TGTGCCACCTACCCGGGGGGGGTCGTCGAAAAACTGTTTTTT. The chain couples TRBV10-3 to TRBJ1-4, with D possibly matching TRBD1 (5 bases). The CDR3 spans 14 residues. Between the trimmed V and J ends, which lost 10 bases and 8 bases, there was a span of 20 bases. Looked up from germline, CDR1 is ENHRY and CDR2 is SYGVKD.

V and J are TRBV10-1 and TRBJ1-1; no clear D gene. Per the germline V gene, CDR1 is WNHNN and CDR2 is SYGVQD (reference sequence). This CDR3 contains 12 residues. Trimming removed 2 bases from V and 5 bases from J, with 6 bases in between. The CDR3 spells CASSEGWTEAFF. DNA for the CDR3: TGCGCCAGCAGTGAGGGGTGGACTGAAGCTTTCTTT.

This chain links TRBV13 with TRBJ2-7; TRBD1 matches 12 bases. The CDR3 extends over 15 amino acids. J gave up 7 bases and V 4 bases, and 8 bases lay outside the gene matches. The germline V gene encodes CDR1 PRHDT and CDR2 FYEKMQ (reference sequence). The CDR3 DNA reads TGTGCCAGCAGCTCCACCGGGACAGGGGGCTTAGAGCAGTACTTC. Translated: CASSSTGTGGLEQYF.

The CDR3 protein is CASTIGVMNTEAFF. DNA of the CDR3: TGTGCCAGTACCATAGGGGTCATGAACACTGAAGCTTTCTTT. This rearrangement joins TRBV19 to TRBJ1-1; the D gene is possibly TRBD1 (5 bases). This CDR3 comprises 14 residues. V was pared by 7 bases and J by 0 bases, with 12 bases between. Per germline, CDR1 LNHDA and CDR2 SQIVND (reference sequence).

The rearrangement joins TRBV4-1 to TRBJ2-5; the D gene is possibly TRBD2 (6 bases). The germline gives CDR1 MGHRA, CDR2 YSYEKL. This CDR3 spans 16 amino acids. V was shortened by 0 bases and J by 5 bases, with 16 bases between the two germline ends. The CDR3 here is CASSQDPLWAGETQYF. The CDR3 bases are TGCGCCAGCAGCCAAGATCCCCTTTGGGCGGGGGAGACCCAGTACTTC.

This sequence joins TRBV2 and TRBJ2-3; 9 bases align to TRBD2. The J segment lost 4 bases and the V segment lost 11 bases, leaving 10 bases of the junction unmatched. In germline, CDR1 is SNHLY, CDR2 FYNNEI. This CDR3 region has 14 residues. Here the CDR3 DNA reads TGTGCCCAGCCGGTTGCGGGGGGGCCAGATACGCAGTATTTT. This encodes CAQPVAGGPDTQYF.

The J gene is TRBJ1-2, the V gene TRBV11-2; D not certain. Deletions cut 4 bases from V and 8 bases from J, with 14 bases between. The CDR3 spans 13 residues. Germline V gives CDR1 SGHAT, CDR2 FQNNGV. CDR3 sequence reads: CASSSGLFTGYTF. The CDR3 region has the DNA TGTGCCAGCAGCTCCGGACTGTTCACGGGCTACACCTTC. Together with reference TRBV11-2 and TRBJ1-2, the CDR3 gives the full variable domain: EAGVAQSPRYKIIEKRQSVAFWCNPISGHATLYWYQQILGQGPKLLIQFQNNGVVDDSQLPKDRFSAERLKGVDSTLKIQPAKLEDSAVYLCASSSGLFTGYTFGSGTRLTVV.

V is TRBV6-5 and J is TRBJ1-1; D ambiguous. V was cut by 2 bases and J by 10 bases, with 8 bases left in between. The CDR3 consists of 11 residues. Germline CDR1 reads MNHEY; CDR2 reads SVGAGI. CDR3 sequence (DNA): TGTGCCAGCAGTTACGGGATAGGAGCTTTCTTT. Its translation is CASSYGIGAFF.

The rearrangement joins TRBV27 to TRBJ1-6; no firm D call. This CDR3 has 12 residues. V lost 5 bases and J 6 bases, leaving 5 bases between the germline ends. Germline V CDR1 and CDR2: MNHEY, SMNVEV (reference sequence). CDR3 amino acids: CASSQINSPLHF. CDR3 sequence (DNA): TGTGCCAGCAGTCAAATTAATTCACCCCTCCACTTT.

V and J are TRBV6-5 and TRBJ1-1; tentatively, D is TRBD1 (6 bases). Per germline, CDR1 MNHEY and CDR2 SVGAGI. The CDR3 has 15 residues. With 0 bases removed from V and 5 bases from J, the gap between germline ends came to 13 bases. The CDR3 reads CASSYSLGGGTEAFF. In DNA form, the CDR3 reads TGTGCCAGCAGTTACTCGTTAGGGGGGGGGACTGAAGCTTTCTTT.

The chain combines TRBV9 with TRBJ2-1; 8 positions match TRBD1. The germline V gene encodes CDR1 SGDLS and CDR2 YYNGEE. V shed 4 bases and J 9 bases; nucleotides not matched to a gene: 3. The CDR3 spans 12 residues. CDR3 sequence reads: CASSLGQAEQFF. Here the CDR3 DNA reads TGTGCCAGCAGCTTGGGACAGGCTGAGCAGTTCTTC. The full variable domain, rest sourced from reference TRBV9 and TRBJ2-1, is DSGVTQTPKHLITATGQRVTLRCSPRSGDLSVYWYQQSLDQGLQFLIQYYNGEERAKGNILERFSAQQFPDLHSELNLSSLELGDSALYFCASSLGQAEQFFGPGTRLTVL.

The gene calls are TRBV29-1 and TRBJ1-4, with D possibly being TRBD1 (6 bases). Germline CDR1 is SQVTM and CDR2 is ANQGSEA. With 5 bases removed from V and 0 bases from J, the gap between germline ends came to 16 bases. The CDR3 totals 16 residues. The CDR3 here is CSVRDTGLATNEKLFF. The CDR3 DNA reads TGCAGCGTTAGGGACACCGGACTTGCAACTAATGAAAAACTGTTTTTT.